This T cell receptor beta chain comes out of a study of blood T cell repertoires in COVID-19. The germline V gene has CDR1 SQVTM and CDR2 ANQGSEA. The CDR3 has 12 amino acids. V dropped 6 bases and J dropped 4 bases, with 9 bases sitting between them. Profiled with immunoSEQ multiplex PCR; TCRdb holds only in-frame clones, not every one. The sample comprises tens of thousands of clones, 65% to 70% of which are singletons, and 17% rests with the top ten. This clone was picked up a small number of times. Sequenced input: peripheral blood. This rearrangement joins TRBV29-1 to TRBJ2-2; D possibly corresponds to TRBD1 (5 bases). The clonotype originates from a human donor in a cohort sampled during active COVID-19. This chain's CDR3 is CSVGHLTGELFF. The CDR3 DNA is TGCAGCGTCGGACACCTCACCGGGGAGCTGTTTTTT.